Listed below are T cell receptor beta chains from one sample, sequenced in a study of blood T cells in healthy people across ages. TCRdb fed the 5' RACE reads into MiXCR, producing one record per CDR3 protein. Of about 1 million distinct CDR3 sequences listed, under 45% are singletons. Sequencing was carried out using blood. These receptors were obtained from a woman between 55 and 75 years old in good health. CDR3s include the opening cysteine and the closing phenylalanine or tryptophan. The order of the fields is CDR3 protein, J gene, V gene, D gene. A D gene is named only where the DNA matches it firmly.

CDR3aa: CASQGNGEAFF
j_gene: TRBJ1-1
v_gene: TRBV3-1
d_gene: .

CDR3aa: CSGNAGTDTQYF
j_gene: TRBJ2-3
v_gene: TRBV20-1
d_gene: .

CDR3aa: CSATGISIYNEQFF
j_gene: TRBJ2-1
v_gene: TRBV20-1
d_gene: .

CDR3aa: CASSARLGATDTQYF
j_gene: TRBJ2-3
v_gene: TRBV7-2
d_gene: .

CDR3aa: CASSWGDYEQYF
j_gene: TRBJ2-7
v_gene: TRBV6-2/TRBV6-3
d_gene: .

CDR3aa: CSASTGVSNQPQHF
j_gene: TRBJ1-5
v_gene: TRBV29-1
d_gene: TRBD1

CDR3aa: CSASSSPSEQYF
j_gene: TRBJ2-7
v_gene: TRBV20-1
d_gene: .

CDR3aa: CASSSDGTSEVEQFF
j_gene: TRBJ2-1
v_gene: TRBV7-3
d_gene: TRBD2

CDR3aa: CASGQGNAYEQYF
j_gene: TRBJ2-7
v_gene: TRBV27
d_gene: .

CDR3aa: CASSPGTPGAYNEQFF
j_gene: TRBJ2-1
v_gene: TRBV3-1
d_gene: .

CDR3aa: CASRAGTGLEQFF
j_gene: TRBJ2-1
v_gene: TRBV2
d_gene: TRBD1

CDR3aa: CASSEALLTSGEDTQYF
j_gene: TRBJ2-3
v_gene: TRBV2
d_gene: TRBD2

CDR3aa: CASSHLAEKNSYNEQFF
j_gene: TRBJ2-1
v_gene: TRBV28
d_gene: .

CDR3aa: CASSYGLPAQYF
j_gene: TRBJ2-3
v_gene: TRBV6-2/TRBV6-3
d_gene: .

CDR3aa: CASSLGRSLNEKLFF
j_gene: TRBJ1-4
v_gene: TRBV7-8
d_gene: .

CDR3aa: CSASPSGLAGGHGLEFF
j_gene: TRBJ2-1
v_gene: TRBV20-1
d_gene: TRBD2

CDR3aa: CASSYIRGAYEQYF
j_gene: .
v_gene: TRBV3-1
d_gene: .

CDR3aa: CASSRGHQETQYF
j_gene: TRBJ2-5
v_gene: TRBV7-2
d_gene: .

CDR3aa: CASSYDSFYYNEQFF
j_gene: TRBJ2-1
v_gene: TRBV6-2/TRBV6-3
d_gene: .

CDR3aa: CASSTTRTATQYF
j_gene: TRBJ2-5
v_gene: TRBV12-3/TRBV12-4
d_gene: .